A single sample gave rise to the 30 T cell receptor beta chains below, sequenced in a study of shared clonotypes between healthy human individuals. The data were produced by immunoSEQ multiplex PCR, yet TCRdb's version contains in-frame clones alone and is incomplete. The sample records 2 million to 2.5 million clones, approximately 94% being singletons. Naivety among CD8 cells was defined by CD45RO negativity and positive CCR7 selection, thereby excluding terminally differentiated effector memory CD45RA+ cells. Sequenced input: naive CD8+ T cells sorted from blood. These receptors originate from a man aged 18 to 30 in good health.

The chain combines TRBV7-8 with TRBJ1-5; D uncertain. This CDR3 is built from 14 residues. CDR1 and CDR2 from the germline V gene are SGHVS and FQNEAQ. The V and J ends lost 5 bases and 7 bases respectively, with 15 bases between them. CDR3 sequence: CASSRRGPRQPQHF. CDR3 DNA: TGTGCCAGCAGCCGACGAGGTCCGCGGCAGCCCCAGCATTTT.

CDR3 DNA: TGCAGCGTTGTAGACAGTCACTATGGCTACACCTTC. This gives the protein CSVVDSHYGYTF. V is TRBV29-1 and J is TRBJ1-2, with a tentative D call TRBD1 (5 bases). The V and J ends lost 4 bases and 3 bases respectively, with 9 bases between them. Germline CDR1 and CDR2: SQVTM and ANQGSEA. CDR3 length equals 12 residues. The variable domain in full, with the rest retrieved from reference TRBV29-1 and TRBJ1-2, is SAVISQKPSRDICQRGTSLTIQCQVDSQVTMMFWYRQQPGQSLTLIATANQGSEATYESGFVIDKFPISRPNLTFSTLTVSNMSPEDSSIYLCSVVDSHYGYTFGSGTRLTVV.

J is TRBJ2-4 and V is TRBV2; 9 bases are shared with TRBD2. The CDR3 is made up of 16 amino acids. The V segment lost 6 bases and the J segment 5 bases; nucleotides outside the gene matches: 11. From germline, CDR1 is SNHLY and CDR2 FYNNEI. The CDR3 DNA reads as TGTGCCAGCAGGCCTCTAGCGGGATCCCACCAAAACATTCAGTACTTC. This gives the protein CASRPLAGSHQNIQYF.

J is TRBJ1-4 and V is TRBV27, with TRBD1 identical over 10 bases. Germline CDR1 MNHEY, CDR2 SMNVEV (reference sequence). The CDR3 spans 16 residues. Losses at the gene ends were 3 bases for V and 2 bases for J; bases not matched to a gene: 3. The CDR3 coding sequence is TGTGCCAGCAGTTTCGACAGGGGGCGGACTAATGAAAAACTGTTTTTT. Protein sequence: CASSFDRGRTNEKLFF.

Details on this clone: The identical CDR3 is also encoded by other nucleotide sequences in the sample. V and J are TRBV7-9 and TRBJ2-7; weak D call: TRBD1 (5 bases). The V end lost 0 bases, the J end lost 1 base, and 10 bases lay between the germline ends. The CDR3 runs 15 residues. Germline V gene sequence: CDR1 SEHNR, CDR2 FQNEAQ (reference sequence). The CDR3 DNA follows: TGTGCCAGCAGCTTAGCGAATCAGGGTTCCTACGAGCAGTACTTC. Its protein is CASSLANQGSYEQYF.

This sequence joins TRBV10-2 and TRBJ2-1; 10 positions match TRBD1. Germline values: CDR1 WSHSY, CDR2 SAAADI. The CDR3 sequence is 17 residues long. J lost 4 bases, V lost 2 bases, and 8 bases had no gene match. The CDR3 DNA reads TGCGCCAGCAGTGAGGCAGCTCCGGGACAGGGGTACAATGAGCAGTTCTTC. Translated: CASSEAAPGQGYNEQFF.

The chain employs TRBV5-1 and TRBJ1-4; no reliable D call. The CDR3 is 14 residues long. The germline gives CDR1 SGHRS, CDR2 YFSETQ. The germline V and J ends were trimmed by 3 bases and 5 bases, with 11 bases remaining between them. The CDR3 region is CASSSEGGNEKLFF. CDR3 sequence (DNA): TGCGCCAGCAGCTCGGAGGGCGGCAATGAAAAACTGTTTTTT.

The chain links TRBV27 to TRBJ2-5; TRBD1 agrees at 10 bases. This CDR3 is built from 14 residues. Per germline, CDR1 MNHEY and CDR2 SMNVEV (reference sequence). J was trimmed by 5 bases and V by 6 bases; bases with no gene match: 6. CDR3 coding DNA: TGTGCCAGCAGCCGGGGACAGGGGATGGAGACCCAGTACTTC. Its protein is CASSRGQGMETQYF.

V is TRBV27 and J is TRBJ2-6; D gene uncertain. The CDR3 totals 12 residues. Germline assignment: CDR1 MNHEY and CDR2 SMNVEV (reference sequence). V gave up 8 bases and J gave up 0 bases, with 2 bases separating them. The CDR3 reads CASLSGANVLTF. Here the CDR3 DNA reads TGTGCCAGCCTCTCTGGGGCCAACGTCCTGACTTTC.

Notes on this clone: An end of the junction does not agree with germline; a read error may underlie this. This sequence joins TRBV5-6 and TRBJ1-4; maybe TRBD1 (5 bases). Germline values: CDR1 SGHDT, CDR2 YYEEEE. CDR3 length equals 13 residues. The CDR3 loop is CASSGIGDEKLFF. CDR3 in DNA: TGTGCCAGCAGTGGGATAGGGGATGAGAAACTGTTTTTT.

V usage is TRBV28 and J usage is TRBJ2-7; D unresolved. This CDR3 has 12 amino acids. Germline V gene lookup returns CDR1 MDHEN and CDR2 SYDVKM. V was pared by 3 bases and J by 3 bases, with 6 bases between. The CDR3 bases are TGTGCCAGCAGTTTCCCTTACTACGAGCAGTACTTC. Encoded protein: CASSFPYYEQYF. The full variable domain, completed using reference TRBV28 and TRBJ2-7, is DVKVTQSSRYLVKRTGEKVFLECVQDMDHENMFWYRQDPGLGLRLIYFSYDVKMKEKGDIPEGYSVSREKKERFSLILESASTNQTSMYLCASSFPYYEQYFGPGTRLTVT.

The chain couples TRBV7-9 to TRBJ2-3; TRBD1 might be the D (6 bases). The V gene's germline CDR1 is SEHNR and CDR2 FQNEAQ (reference sequence). Trimming stripped 2 bases from V and 3 bases from J, with 9 bases between. The CDR3 spans 14 residues. The CDR3 nucleotides are TGTGCCAGCAGCTTACAGGGGAATACAGATACGCAGTATTTT. Translated, it gives CASSLQGNTDTQYF.

The chain carries TRBV9 and TRBJ1-2, with D possibly matching TRBD1 (6 bases). This CDR3 has 12 amino acids. Trimming pared 5 bases from V and 8 bases from J, leaving 13 bases between. Germline-derived CDR1 and CDR2 are SGDLS and YYNGEE. The chain's CDR3 is CASRDSVRGYTF. The CDR3 DNA follows: TGTGCCAGCAGGGACAGCGTACGGGGCTACACCTTC. Full variable domain (outside the CDR3, taken from reference TRBV9 and TRBJ1-2): DSGVTQTPKHLITATGQRVTLRCSPRSGDLSVYWYQQSLDQGLQFLIQYYNGEERAKGNILERFSAQQFPDLHSELNLSSLELGDSALYFCASRDSVRGYTFGSGTRLTVV.

The chain uses TRBV5-1 and TRBJ2-7; D remains unclear. The CDR3 totals 13 residues. Germline CDR1 reads SGHRS; CDR2 reads YFSETQ. V dropped 0 bases and J dropped 3 bases, with 7 bases sitting between them. The CDR3 bases are TGCGCCAGCAGCTTGGAATTGATCTACGAGCAGTACTTC. Translation: CASSLELIYEQYF.

This sequence joins TRBV10-1 and TRBJ2-7; TRBD2 aligns across 7 bases. Losses at the gene ends were 3 bases for V and 0 bases for J; bases not matched to a gene: 14. This CDR3 contains 18 residues. Germline V lookup: CDR1 WNHNN, CDR2 SYGVQD (reference sequence). Written as DNA, the CDR3 is TGCGCCAGCAGTGATGGTCCGGGAGGTTCCTTACTCTCCTACGAGCAGTACTTC. Translation: CASSDGPGGSLLSYEQYF.

The chain couples TRBV13 to TRBJ2-3, with 15 bases fitting TRBD2. CDR3 size: 17 residues. V was pared by 5 bases and J by 4 bases, with 7 bases of the junction left unmatched. Looked up from germline, CDR1 is PRHDT and CDR2 is FYEKMQ (reference sequence). CDR3 sequence reads: CASSPGLAGGLPDTQYF. CDR3 bases: TGTGCCAGCAGCCCCGGACTAGCGGGGGGGCTCCCAGATACGCAGTATTTT.

This clone was detected only once. The rearrangement uses TRBV9 and TRBJ1-2, with D unresolved. CDR3 size: 14 residues. Looked up from germline, CDR1 is SGDLS and CDR2 is YYNGEE. The germline V and J ends were trimmed by 0 bases and 8 bases, with 14 bases remaining between them. The CDR3 region is CASSVGEGGSGYTF. CDR3 sequence (DNA): TGTGCCAGCAGCGTAGGGGAGGGTGGGAGCGGCTACACCTTC.

This clone was seen only once. The chain is built from TRBV5-1 and TRBJ2-2, with D unclear. Germline V gene data show CDR1 as SGHRS and CDR2 as YFSETQ. The CDR3 is 14 amino acids. V lost 8 bases to trimming and J lost 7 bases, with 18 bases between them. Written as DNA, the CDR3 is TGCGCCAGTGCCTGGATGGAGTGGGGCGGGGAGCTGTTTTTT. Protein sequence: CASAWMEWGGELFF.

This chain joins TRBV5-6 and TRBJ2-7; TRBD1 might be the D (5 bases). The CDR3 length is 14 residues. Trimming removed 0 bases at V and 7 bases at J, with 14 bases between. In germline, CDR1 is SGHDT, CDR2 YYEEEE. The CDR3 reads CASSLGARAEEQYF. The CDR3 coding sequence is TGTGCCAGCAGCTTGGGGGCCAGGGCGGAGGAGCAGTACTTC. Variable domain in full (rest from reference TRBV5-6 and TRBJ2-7): DAGVTQSPTHLIKTRGQQVTLRCSPKSGHDTVSWYQQALGQGPQFIFQYYEEEERQRGNFPDRFSGHQFPNYSSELNVNALLLGDSALYLCASSLGARAEEQYFGPGTRLTVT.

V is TRBV11-2 and J is TRBJ2-3, with D perhaps assigned TRBD1 or TRBD2 (6 bases each). Trimming stripped 0 bases from V and 6 bases from J, with 16 bases between. Per germline, CDR1 SGHAT and CDR2 FQNNGV. The CDR3 contains 16 residues. The CDR3 DNA reads as TGTGCCAGCAGCTTAGATCTAGGGGGGAGCGGGGATACGCAGTATTTT. Translating gives CASSLDLGGSGDTQYF.

The chain combines TRBV19 with TRBJ2-1, with 7 nucleotides matching TRBD2. Germline V gives CDR1 LNHDA, CDR2 SQIVND (reference sequence). The CDR3 extends over 15 amino acids. Trimming at V came to 9 bases and at J to 3 bases, leaving 11 bases not matched to a gene. CDR3 DNA sequence: TGTGCCAGCGTAGCGGGCGATCCCTTCTACAATGAGCAGTTCTTC. Translation gives CASVAGDPFYNEQFF.

CDR3 loop: CASSEEWDTEAFF. DNA of the CDR3: TGTGCCAGCAGTGAAGAGTGGGACACTGAAGCTTTCTTT. V and J are TRBV6-1 and TRBJ1-1; no definite D call. Trimming took off 1 base at V and 3 bases at J, with 6 bases between the two ends. The CDR3 runs 13 residues. Germline V lookup: CDR1 MNHNS, CDR2 SASEGT.

This clone appeared a few times. The chain employs TRBV7-8 and TRBJ1-2; 8 positions agree with TRBD1. Per the germline V gene, CDR1 is SGHVS and CDR2 is FQNEAQ. This CDR3 contains 14 residues. The J segment lost 5 bases and the V segment lost 5 bases, leaving 7 bases of the junction unmatched. The CDR3 loop is CASSVDRAGYGYTF. The CDR3 DNA reads TGTGCCAGCAGCGTGGACAGGGCAGGGTATGGCTACACCTTC. Full variable domain (outside the CDR3, taken from reference TRBV7-8 and TRBJ1-2): GAGVSQSPRYKVAKRGQDVALRCDPISGHVSLFWYQQALGQGPEFLTYFQNEAQLDKSGLPSDRFFAERPEGSVSTLKIQRTQQEDSAVYLCASSVDRAGYGYTFGSGTRLTVV.

The chain employs TRBV5-3 and TRBJ1-3; TRBD1 is a possible D gene (6 bases). TRBV5-3 is treated as an ORF (open reading frame) with a function not yet certain. This CDR3 is 14 amino acids long. V was trimmed by 1 base and J by 2 bases, leaving 7 bases between them. The CDR3 nucleotides are TGTGCCAGAAGCTTGAACAGGGCTGGAAACACCATATATTTT. It codes for CARSLNRAGNTIYF.

This rearrangement joins TRBV5-3 to TRBJ2-7; the D is unclear. TRBV5-3 is noted as an ORF with a role that remains uncertain. The CDR3 runs 14 residues. The V gene lost 2 bases and the J gene lost 0 bases, with 9 bases spanning the gap. For the CDR3, the DNA is TGTGCCAGAAGCTTAGGGTGTAGCTCCTACGAGCAGTACTTC. Residues: CARSLGCSSYEQYF.

The V gene is TRBV28, the J gene TRBJ2-7; 9 positions agree with TRBD1. CDR1 is MDHEN, CDR2 SYDVKM, per germline. V was clipped by 5 bases and J by 5 bases; unmatched bases: 10. This CDR3 is 15 amino acids long. The DNA for the CDR3 is TGTGCCAGCAGTGAGACGGGACAGGGAATCAACGAGCAGTACTTC. Translated, it gives CASSETGQGINEQYF. Filled out from reference TRBV28 and TRBJ2-7, the complete variable domain reads DVKVTQSSRYLVKRTGEKVFLECVQDMDHENMFWYRQDPGLGLRLIYFSYDVKMKEKGDIPEGYSVSREKKERFSLILESASTNQTSMYLCASSETGQGINEQYFGPGTRLTVT.

This clone was seen a single time. J is TRBJ2-5 and V is TRBV6-5; no clear D. The V end was cut by 2 bases, the J end by 4 bases, with 11 bases between. This CDR3 region has 14 residues. Germline values: CDR1 MNHEY, CDR2 SVGAGI. CDR3 DNA: TGTGCCAGCAGTTACAACGACTTATTAGAGACCCAGTACTTC. It translates to CASSYNDLLETQYF.

The genes are TRBV2 and TRBJ2-7; 7 bases line up with TRBD1. CDR1 is SNHLY, CDR2 FYNNEI, per germline. This CDR3 is built from 13 residues. Trimming removed 8 bases from V and 0 bases from J; junction bases left unmatched: 4. The CDR3 DNA reads TGTGCCAGCTGGGACAGCGACTCCTACGAGCAGTACTTC. It yields the protein CASWDSDSYEQYF.

This clone was counted a few times. The V call is TRBV19, the J call TRBJ1-1, with D unclear. V dropped 6 bases and J dropped 5 bases, with 16 bases sitting between them. The CDR3 runs 14 residues. CDR1 and CDR2 (germline): LNHDA, SQIVND (reference sequence). In DNA, the CDR3 is TGTGCCAGTAGCCCCCGGGGTTTAAGAACTGAAGCTTTCTTT. Its translation is CASSPRGLRTEAFF.

The CDR3 loop is CASSLRRGGYNEQFF. The CDR3 DNA reads as TGTGCCAGCAGTCTTCGGCGGGGGGGATACAATGAGCAGTTCTTC. This chain links TRBV2 with TRBJ2-1; 9 bases match TRBD2. With V trimmed by 5 bases and J by 4 bases, 6 bases remained unmatched. This CDR3 spans 15 amino acids. Per germline, CDR1 SNHLY and CDR2 FYNNEI. The full variable domain, rest sourced from reference TRBV2 and TRBJ2-1, is EPEVTQTPSHQVTQMGQEVILRCVPISNHLYFYWYRQILGQKVEFLVSFYNNEISEKSEIFDDQFSVERPDGSNFTLKIRSTKLEDSAMYFCASSLRRGGYNEQFFGPGTRLTVL.